The 11 T cell receptor beta chains below all came from one sample that was sequenced in a study of a mutant IDH1 vaccine in newly diagnosed glioma. As for time point: week 47, end of study. Vaccine doses each comprised 300 ug of mutant IDH1 20-mer peptide, with topical imiquimod. Sequencing used immunoSEQ multiplex PCR; TCRdb keeps in-frame clones, though not all of them. The sample contains tens of thousands of clones, 82% of which appear only once. Their target antigens are unknown. Sequenced here: PBMCs, sampled from a glioma patient whose treatment included an IDH1 peptide vaccine. The receptors were sampled from a middle-aged man with glioma. Some clones in this sample may be carry-over from other donors' samples.

This clone was counted a single time. V is TRBV7-2 and J is TRBJ2-1, with a weak D call TRBD2 (7 bases). The germline V gene encodes CDR1 SGHTA and CDR2 FQGNSA. Trimming took off 0 bases at V and 9 bases at J, with 15 bases between the two ends. The CDR3 has 15 residues. DNA of the CDR3: TGTGCCAGCAGCTTAGCGGGGGGCGGGGGTGGTGAGCAGTTCTTC. Its protein product is CASSLAGGGGGEQFF.

In its sample, this clone was seen a few times. The V and J genes are TRBV9 and TRBJ2-1; 7 bases line up with TRBD1. The germline V gene encodes CDR1 SGDLS and CDR2 YYNGEE. The V gene end was trimmed by 4 bases and the J gene end by 4 bases; junction bases not matched to a gene: 5. This CDR3 is built from 14 residues. CDR3 DNA sequence: TGTGCCAGCAGCTTCACAGGGGAATACAATGAGCAGTTCTTC. Encoded protein: CASSFTGEYNEQFF.

The chain joins TRBV6-1 to TRBJ1-1, with TRBD1 matching 7 bases. Looked up from germline, CDR1 is MNHNS and CDR2 is SASEGT. V was pared by 3 bases and J by 0 bases, with 4 bases of the junction left unmatched. CDR3 length: 15 amino acids. The CDR3 sequence is CASSDRGRVNTEAFF. Here the CDR3 DNA reads TGTGCCAGCAGTGATAGGGGGCGCGTGAACACTGAAGCTTTCTTT.

This clone was recorded only once. Mismatch with germline at one junction end may stem from a read error. The CDR3 region is CASSNSGRVYEQYF. In DNA, the CDR3 is TGTGCCAGCAGTAACTCAGGTCGCGTCTACGAGCAGTACTTC. The chain recombines TRBV6-6 with TRBJ2-7, with D unclear. CDR1 and CDR2 (germline): MNHNY, SVGAGI (reference sequence). The CDR3 is 14 amino acids.

The chain links TRBV12-5 to TRBJ2-2, with D hard to call. This CDR3 has 15 residues. Trimming took 6 bases from V and 2 from J, leaving 13 bases between them. Germline-derived CDR1 and CDR2 are LGHNT and FRNRAP. The CDR3 is CASGPGRINTGELFF. The CDR3 nucleotides read TGTGCTAGTGGCCCGGGTCGGATCAACACCGGGGAGCTGTTTTTT.

This chain links TRBV19 with TRBJ2-2; tentatively, D is TRBD1 (6 bases). This CDR3 contains 15 residues. Germline V gene data show CDR1 as LNHDA and CDR2 as SQIVND (reference sequence). Trimming removed 4 bases at V and 3 bases at J, with 12 bases between. The CDR3 spells CASSRSGVDTGELFF. CDR3 in DNA: TGTGCCAGTAGTAGGTCAGGGGTCGACACCGGGGAGCTGTTTTTT.

V and J are TRBV7-2 and TRBJ1-5; TRBD1 agrees at 7 bases. This CDR3 spans 14 amino acids. Germline V CDR1 and CDR2: SGHTA, FQGNSA. Trimming cost V 5 bases and J 9 bases; bases outside gene matches: 10. In nucleotides, the CDR3 is TGTGCCAGCAGCCCGGGGGACAGACTCAGGCCCCAGCATTTT. It is translated as CASSPGDRLRPQHF.

The V gene is TRBV11-2, the J gene TRBJ1-1; no definite D call. CDR1 and CDR2 from the germline V gene are SGHAT and FQNNGV. This CDR3 is 19 amino acids long. V was trimmed by 5 bases and J by 0 bases, leaving 25 bases between them. The CDR3 loop is CASSPLPTDIFWMNTEAFF. CDR3 DNA: TGTGCCAGCAGCCCTCTCCCAACAGACATTTTTTGGATGAACACTGAAGCTTTCTTT.

This chain links TRBV6-5 with TRBJ2-7; no clear D gene. The CDR3 runs to 14 residues. The ends were cut back, 0 bases at V and 2 bases at J, with 8 bases in the middle. Germline V CDR1 and CDR2: MNHEY, SVGAGI. CDR3 amino acids: CASSYSASTYEQYF. The CDR3 DNA is TGTGCCAGCAGTTACTCGGCTAGTACCTACGAGCAGTACTTC.

The chain is built from TRBV6-1 and TRBJ1-1; a possible D gene is TRBD1 (5 bases). The CDR3 covers 13 residues. Germline loops: CDR1 MNHNS, CDR2 SASEGT. V lost 6 bases to trimming and J lost 5 bases, with 13 bases between them. The DNA for the CDR3 is TGTGCCAGCAGGCACCGGCCAGGGACTGAAGCTTTCTTT. Its translation is CASRHRPGTEAFF.

The chain joins TRBV6-6 to TRBJ2-7, with D possibly matching TRBD1 (6 bases). CDR1 and CDR2 from the germline V gene are MNHNY and SVGAGI (reference sequence). This CDR3 has 15 amino acids. V lost 6 bases, J lost 0 bases, and 15 bases lay in between. The CDR3 region is CASRKGDKSSYEQYF. As DNA, the CDR3 is TGTGCCAGCAGAAAGGGGGACAAAAGCTCCTACGAGCAGTACTTC.